This T cell receptor beta chain was recorded in a study of blood T cell repertoires in COVID-19. Trimming took 0 bases from V and 3 from J, leaving 15 bases between them. The CDR3 totals 16 residues. Germline CDR1 MGHRA, CDR2 YSYEKL. TCRdb's copy holds only in-frame clones and misses some; the assay was immunoSEQ multiplex PCR. Here the sample spans a few hundred thousand clones, about 91% being singletons. The V call is TRBV4-1, the J call TRBJ2-7; weak D call: TRBD2 (6 bases). The sequenced material came from peripheral blood. This clonotype was sampled from a woman under 40 who had recovered from COVID-19. The CDR3 DNA follows: TGCGCCAGCAGCCAAGATAGTGGAGGGCTCGACTACGAGCAGTACTTC. This translates into CASSQDSGGLDYEQYF.